This record covers a single TCR beta chain. The data stem from a study of blood T cell repertoires in COVID-19. Study-wide context: The origin of the acute and convalescent COVID-19 samples was the United States, Italy and Spain.

The germline V gene has CDR1 MGHDK and CDR2 SYGVNS. This CDR3 is built from 14 residues. Trimming shortened V by 6 bases and J by 5 bases, and 13 bases separated the two germline ends. In the source study's methods: Amplification from reference gene primers served as the basis for estimated nucleated cell counts. The protocol was immunoSEQ multiplex PCR, while the TCRdb copy is restricted to in-frame clones and leaves out a portion. From that table come the V and J calls and clone size; the DNA was used to work out D and trimming. The profile covers about 140,000 clones, with around nine tenths appearing a single time and 10% to 13% taken by the ten largest.

The chain combines TRBV25-1 with TRBJ1-4; D might be TRBD1 (6 bases). The sample was peripheral blood. This clonotype was obtained from a man aged 55 to 70 with active or convalescent COVID-19. CDR3 region: CASREAGVNEKLFF. The CDR3, as DNA: TGTGCCAGCAGAGAGGCAGGGGTAAATGAAAAACTGTTTTTT. The complete variable domain, with remaining parts taken from reference TRBV25-1 and TRBJ1-4, reads EADIYQTPRYLVIGTGKKITLECSQTMGHDKMYWYQQDPGMELHLIHYSYGVNSTEKGDLSSESTVSRIRTEHFPLTLESARPSHTSQYLCASREAGVNEKLFFGSGTQLSVL.